A selection of T cell receptor beta chains follows, all from one sample in a study of cytomegalovirus exposure and HLA in healthy donors. The method was immunoSEQ multiplex PCR; TCRdb's version includes in-frame clones alone and lacks a portion of them. Of 150,000 to 200,000 clones in the sample, around 80% are singletons; the top ten hold around 4.6%. Sample: PBMCs. The receptor set was obtained from a male donor in good health and CMV-seronegative. Both conserved end residues are part of each CDR3. D genes are given only for firm matches. The size entry is marked missing in some rows and otherwise reads once, few, many or a size class.

j_call clone_size d_call v_call cdr3_aa cdr3_nt
TRBJ2-1 - TRBD2 TRBV5-1 CASSLSFAGGLYEQFF TGCGCCAGCAGCCTATCCTTCGCGGGAGGACTCTATGAGCAGTTCTTC
TRBJ2-2 - TRBD1 TRBV7-8 CASSLYGTGGIGELFF TGTGCCAGCAGTTTATATGGGACAGGGGGCATCGGGGAGCTGTTTTTT
TRBJ2-1 - TRBD1 TRBV7-9 CASSDRDRGHKDEQFF TGTGCCAGCAGCGACCGGGACAGGGGCCACAAAGATGAGCAGTTCTTC
TRBJ2-5 - TRBD2 TRBV18 CASSPMRGSGGQETQYF TGTGCCAGCTCACCCATGCGGGGTAGCGGGGGACAAGAGACCCAGTACTTC
TRBJ2-7 few TRBD1 TRBV9 CASSAGTGNEQYF TGTGCCAGCAGCGCGGGGACAGGGAACGAGCAGTACTTC
TRBJ2-7 - - TRBV7-9 CASSTYRNEQYF TGTGCCAGCAGCACGTACAGAAACGAGCAGTACTTC
TRBJ2-4 - - TRBV9 CASSEAGETQYF TGTGCCAGCAGCGAAGCAGGGGAGACTCAGTACTTC
TRBJ1-1 - TRBD1 TRBV5-6 CASSLNQVKDRLNTEAFF TGTGCCAGCAGCCTCAATCAAGTAAAGGACAGGCTGAACACTGAAGCTTTCTTT
TRBJ2-3 - TRBD2 TRBV29-1 CSVVGLADTDTQYF TGCAGCGTTGTGGGACTAGCTGACACAGATACGCAGTATTTT
TRBJ1-5 once - TRBV9 CASSVAVNQPQHF TGTGCCAGCAGCGTAGCGGTCAATCAGCCCCAGCATTTT
TRBJ2-7 few TRBD1 TRBV28 CASSILGTGDHEQYF TGTGCCAGCAGTATCCTCGGGACAGGGGACCACGAGCAGTACTTC
TRBJ2-7 - - TRBV27 CASSWSLGAEQYF TGTGCCAGCAGTTGGAGCCTTGGAGCCGAGCAGTACTTC
TRBJ1-5 - - TRBV28 CASEGTGNQPQHF TGTGCCAGCGAAGGAACAGGCAACCAGCCCCAGCATTTT
TRBJ1-2 - - TRBV5-1 CASRKTSPKDGYTF TGCGCCAGCAGAAAGACATCGCCAAAGGATGGCTACACCTTC
TRBJ2-1 - - TRBV7-2 CASPSFSRYNEQFF TGTGCCAGCCCCTCCTTCAGCAGGTACAATGAGCAGTTCTTC
TRBJ2-7 - - TRBV7-9 CASSPGLVYEQYF TGTGCCAGCAGCCCGGGACTCGTCTACGAGCAGTACTTC
TRBJ1-6 - TRBD1 TRBV2 CASSDSGRQGNSPLHF TGTGCCAGCAGTGACTCTGGTAGACAGGGTAATTCACCCCTCCACTTT
TRBJ1-3 - - TRBV2 CASSESRISGNTIYF TGTGCCAGTAGTGAAAGTAGAATCTCTGGAAACACCATATATTTT
TRBJ2-3 few - TRBV4-1 CASSLLTVPGTDTQYF TGCGCCAGCAGCCTCCTCACCGTGCCGGGCACAGATACGCAGTATTTT
TRBJ1-6 few - TRBV7-7 CASSAGDNSPLHF TGTGCCAGCAGCGCGGGTGATAATTCACCCCTCCACTTT
TRBJ2-7 - TRBD2 TRBV28 CASSSPPSGTYEQYF TGTGCCAGCAGTTCCCCCCCCAGCGGGACCTACGAGCAGTACTTC
TRBJ2-1 - - TRBV7-8 CASSLVEVDYNEQFF TGTGCCAGCAGCTTAGTGGAGGTTGACTACAATGAGCAGTTCTTC
TRBJ1-1 few - TRBV4-1 CASSQDLDTQLGFF TGCGCCAGCAGCCAAGATTTGGACACCCAACTGGGTTTCTTT
TRBJ2-1 - - TRBV5-1 CASSGGASFDEQFF TGCGCCAGCAGCGGGGGGGCTTCATTCGATGAGCAGTTCTTC
TRBJ2-5 - - TRBV6-5 CASSSPRGREETQYF TGTGCCAGCAGTTCCCCCAGGGGCAGGGAGGAGACCCAGTACTTC
TRBJ2-1 few TRBD2 TRBV4-1 CASSLSSGHVNEQFF TGCGCCAGCAGCCTTTCTAGCGGGCATGTCAATGAGCAGTTCTTC
TRBJ1-5 - - TRBV27 CASSRGTNQPQHF TGTGCCAGCAGTAGGGGTACCAATCAGCCCCAGCATTTT
TRBJ1-1 - TRBD1 TRBV4-1 CASSRRLQGGNTEAFF TGCGCCAGCAGCCGACGGCTACAGGGGGGGAACACTGAAGCTTTCTTT
TRBJ1-2 few - TRBV6-1 CASSTRTAANYGYTF TGTGCCAGCAGTACCCGGACAGCCGCTAACTATGGCTACACCTTC
TRBJ2-3 - TRBD1 TRBV7-7 CASSPGTGRADTQYF TGTGCCAGCAGCCCGGGGACAGGGAGGGCAGATACGCAGTATTTT
TRBJ1-3 few - TRBV19 CASRRDREQIPNTIYF TGTGCCAGTAGACGCGACCGGGAACAAATCCCAAACACCATATATTTT
TRBJ2-1 - TRBD2 TRBV11-1 CASSLSGRTRYNEQFF TGTGCCAGCAGCTTATCCGGCAGGACTAGATACAATGAGCAGTTCTTC
TRBJ2-5 - TRBD1 TRBV25-1 CASRTGRRETQYF TGTGCCAGCCGGACAGGGAGGAGAGAGACCCAGTACTTC
TRBJ2-3 few - TRBV30 CAWSESGSTQYF TGTGCCTGGAGTGAATCGGGATCAACGCAGTATTTT
TRBJ1-2 once TRBD1 TRBV7-2 CASSTDRGYGYTF TGTGCCAGCAGCACCGACAGGGGTTACGGTTACACCTTC
TRBJ1-6 - TRBD1 TRBV2 CASKSRQGGGNSPLHF TGTGCCAGCAAATCCCGACAGGGGGGCGGCAATTCACCCCTCCACTTT
TRBJ2-5 once - TRBV27 CASSLVGRRQKETQYF TGTGCCAGCAGTTTAGTCGGCCGAAGACAGAAAGAGACCCAGTACTTC
TRBJ2-7 - TRBD1 TRBV28 CASSLLAGQGALGQYF TGTGCCAGCAGTTTACTGGCCGGACAGGGGGCCTTGGGGCAGTACTTC
TRBJ2-1 once TRBD2 TRBV29-1 CSVAGLAGAEQFF TGCAGCGTTGCCGGGCTAGCGGGAGCTGAGCAGTTCTTC
TRBJ2-7 - TRBD2 TRBV27 CASSLKPGGGTYEQYF TGTGCCAGCAGTTTAAAGCCGGGAGGAGGGACCTACGAGCAGTACTTC
TRBJ2-1 once - TRBV27 CASSFLGGSYNEQFF TGTGCCAGCAGTTTTCTGGGGGGCTCCTACAATGAGCAGTTCTTC
TRBJ1-1 - - TRBV29-1 CSVGRVTGNTEAFF TGCAGCGTTGGGCGGGTGACGGGGAACACTGAAGCTTTCTTT
TRBJ2-5 - TRBD1 TRBV9 CASSSQGAGETQYF TGTGCCAGCAGCTCACAGGGGGCAGGAGAGACCCAGTACTTC
TRBJ2-2 - - TRBV18 CASSPLRNLNTGELFF TGTGCCAGCTCACCTCTCCGTAATCTTAACACCGGGGAGCTGTTTTTT
TRBJ2-5 - - TRBV2 CASTQGSQQETQYF TGTGCCAGCACCCAGGGGTCCCAACAAGAGACCCAGTACTTC
TRBJ1-1 - TRBD1 TRBV28 CASRQGQGHVGTEAFF TGTGCCAGCAGACAGGGACAGGGGCACGTGGGAACTGAAGCTTTCTTT
TRBJ2-1 - TRBD2 TRBV11-2 CASSSVASGRYRGEQFF TGTGCCAGCAGCTCCGTGGCTAGCGGGAGGTATCGGGGGGAGCAGTTCTTC
TRBJ2-3 - TRBD1 TRBV7-3 CASSLYSTGGSTDTQYF TGTGCCAGCAGCTTATACTCGACAGGGGGTAGCACAGATACGCAGTATTTT
TRBJ2-3 few TRBD2 TRBV6-1 CASSELAGGADTQYF TGTGCCAGCAGTGAACTAGCGGGAGGTGCAGATACGCAGTATTTT
TRBJ1-3 - - TRBV5-1 CASSLGARPRDSGNTIYF TGCGCCAGCAGCTTGGGGGCGCGGCCCAGGGACTCTGGAAACACCATATATTTT
TRBJ2-7 - TRBD2 TRBV7-9 CASSPPGTSFGAREQYF TGTGCCAGCAGCCCACCCGGGACTAGCTTCGGGGCGCGAGAGCAGTACTTC
TRBJ1-6 - TRBD1 TRBV6-5 CASSPDRGQNSPLHF TGTGCCAGCAGTCCGGACAGGGGGCAGAATTCACCCCTCCACTTT
TRBJ1-5 - - TRBV21-1 CASEARRGERQPQHF TGTGCCAGCGAGGCTCGGCGGGGAGAACGGCAGCCCCAGCATTTT